The subject of this entry is one T cell receptor beta chain. The source of the sample is a study of blood T cells in healthy people across ages. CDR3 length equals 16 residues. Germline V CDR1 and CDR2: SGHAT, FQNNGV. Trimming shortened V by 0 bases and J by 5 bases, and 17 bases separated the two germline ends. The second PCR ran roughly 6 to 11 cycles with a sample-barcoded 5' primer and J-beta primers. TCRdb itself ran the 5' RACE reads through MiXCR, one entry per CDR3 protein. The data contain about 800,000 distinct CDR3 sequences, roughly 60% of them singletons. The rearrangement links TRBV11-2 to TRBJ2-7; TRBD2 is a possible D gene (6 bases). The TCR sequence derives from a man under 40 in good health. The specimen sequenced was blood. The CDR3 region is CASSLEFRLDVDEQYF. As DNA, the CDR3 is TGTGCCAGCAGCTTAGAGTTTCGACTAGACGTCGACGAGCAGTACTTC.